This entry describes one TCR beta chain. The antigen it binds to is not known. A much larger clone lies one base from this, so it may be a read error. Using a constant-region primer and ProtoScript II reverse transcriptase, TCRbeta-specific cDNA was reverse-transcribed from 500 to 650 ng total RNA. Construction of the TCRbeta libraries relied on three nested rounds of multiplex PCR, following a slightly modified ARM-PCR procedure. A final 25-cycle PCR with Deep VentR polymerase added sample barcodes and Illumina adapters. Before sequencing, amplicons of 200-500 bp were gel-purified using a QIAquick gel extraction kit. TCRbeta amplicons were sequenced on an Illumina HiSeq 2500 with 250-bp paired-end reads. The published analysis was carried out like this. Trimmomatic v0.33 was used to quality-trim the reads, and FLASH v1.2.11 was used to merge paired reads so that full CDR3 sequences could be recovered. V, D and J germline segments were assigned to the rearranged TCRbeta sequences by MiGEC v1.2.1b. VDJtools v1.0.0 computed clonotype statistics and Shannon-Wiener diversity indices. To reduce sampling bias, subsequent analyses other than the diversity analysis used only the 250 most abundant clonotypes in each sample. TCRdb reprocessed the public reads (quality trimming at Q25 with fastp, clone calling with MiXCR) and kept in-frame beta chains. Merged by CDR3 protein, the rows form single entries marked with the most common genes and DNA. TCRdb, not the authors, supplied the V and J calls. The table for this sample lists fewer than 350,000 distinct CDR3 sequences; approximately 65% of them were counted only once. 5% to 6.5% of the sample comes from the top ten.

RNA from unsorted whole blood was extracted with TRIzol reagent, and germline DNA was obtained with the DNeasy Blood & Tissue kit. Patients had chronic HBV infection and were treatment-naive at sampling. About 3.6 milliliters of peripheral blood were collected into K2EDTA tubes before surgery. This sample was included in a study of tumor-infiltrating lymphocytes in primary liver carcinoma (dated by TCRdb to 2016 to 2017). Background for the entire study: Surgical resection was performed in China between November 2015 and early 2016 on about five patients with histopathologically diagnosed primary liver carcinoma. Samples yielded roughly 3.5 to 8 million productive TCRbeta reads; read depth did not differ significantly between tissue types. TCRbeta repertoire sequencing, expression microarrays and whole-exome sequencing were combined in the study across five regions of each liver tumor, with adjacent normal tissue and blood also included. The five patients had tumors of stage T1-T3 N0M0, with maximum diameters ranging from roughly 4.2 to 11 cm. TCRbeta repertoire sequencing covered 35 or so specimens from 5 patients: 25 or so tumor regions, 5 adjacent noncancerous liver tissues and 5 peripheral blood samples. Of the five patients (three men and two women, aged 30 to 69 years), four had hepatocellular carcinoma and one had combined HCC and intrahepatic cholangiocarcinoma. Technical replicate repertoires showed high reproducibility, with mean shared-clone rates around 0.9 and correlation coefficients above 0.95. Here is what the overall study found, with its caveats: The study included only a handful of patients, and the authors note findings should be validated in a larger study. Comparison of CD4+ and CD8+ T cell repertoires was precluded by the use of bulk unsorted samples. Because only the TCR beta chain was sequenced and unpaired alpha chains were not captured, true repertoire diversity is likely underestimated. The top 250 clones accounted for a significantly greater share of the repertoire in tumors than in blood (p = 0.039). Pairs of tumor regions showed greater repertoire overlap (mean 36%) than tumor-adjacent pairs (roughly 17%) or tumor-blood pairs (roughly 15%), which is consistent with antigen-driven expansion.

Specimen: peripheral blood. The sequence was collected from a man aged 35-49 years with primary liver carcinoma and hepatitis B virus infection.

In nucleotides, the sequence is TGTGCCAGCAGCTTGCTGGGATACAGTGAGCAGTTCTTC. The resulting protein is CASSLLGYSEQFF. Recombination linked TRBV5-5 to TRBJ2-1; the D gene remains uncertain. The CDR3 runs 13 amino acids, cysteine and phenylalanine included. The read is trimmed to its CDR3 DNA, 39 bases read in frame from base 1. Sequences SGHKS (CDR1) and YYEKEE (CDR2) are obtained from the germline V gene (reference sequence).